The 25 T cell receptor beta chains below were found in one sample sequenced in a study of PD-1 blockade in mismatch repair-deficient tumors. Measured with immunoSEQ multiplex PCR; TCRdb has only the in-frame clones, and not every one. The sample lists about 67,000 clones, around 73% occurring once. This specimen consisted of peripheral blood, obtained 2 weeks after starting pembrolizumab. The receptors come from an adult with mismatch repair-deficient cancer.

This chain uses TRBV6-4 with TRBJ2-3, with a weak D call TRBD2 (5 bases). V was clipped by 3 bases and J by 0 bases, with 13 bases between them. The CDR3 totals 16 residues. Germline V gene sequence: CDR1 MRHNA, CDR2 SNTAGT. Here the CDR3 reads CASSESGGSSTDTQYF. In nucleotides, the CDR3 is TGTGCCAGCAGTGAGTCCGGCGGGTCAAGCACAGATACGCAGTATTTT.

The rearrangement uses TRBV27 and TRBJ1-2; 9 bases fit TRBD1. CDR3 length equals 21 residues. With 5 bases clipped from V and 1 base from J, the junction kept 23 bases outside the gene matches. Germline CDR1 and CDR2: MNHEY and SMNVEV (reference sequence). CDR3 coding DNA: TGTGCCAGCAGTCTACTGCTCCAATCCGGGACAGGGCTCCCATTTAACTATGGCTACACCTTC. Its protein product is CASSLLLQSGTGLPFNYGYTF.

The chain links TRBV5-4 to TRBJ2-5; 14 nucleotides match TRBD2. With 4 bases clipped from V and 4 bases from J, the junction kept 6 bases outside the gene matches. CDR3 size: 16 residues. Looked up from germline, CDR1 is SGHNT and CDR2 is YYREEE (reference sequence). The CDR3 nucleotides read TGTGCCAGCAGCCCCGGGACTAGCGGGAGTGGAGAGACCCAGTACTTC. Protein product: CASSPGTSGSGETQYF. Filled out from reference TRBV5-4 and TRBJ2-5, the complete variable domain reads ETGVTQSPTHLIKTRGQQVTLRCSSQSGHNTVSWYQQALGQGPQFIFQYYREEENGRGNFPPRFSGLQFPNYSSELNVNALELDDSALYLCASSPGTSGSGETQYFGPGTRLLVL.

The rearrangement uses TRBV18 and TRBJ1-1; D perhaps matches TRBD1 (6 bases). This CDR3 is built from 16 residues. V gave up 3 bases and J gave up 4 bases, with 18 bases separating them. CDR1 is KGHSH, CDR2 LQKENI, per germline. The CDR3 region is CASSPRLGGAGTEAFF. Written as DNA, the CDR3 is TGTGCCAGCTCACCTAGACTGGGGGGCGCGGGCACTGAAGCTTTCTTT.

The chain combines TRBV19 with TRBJ1-2; D not resolved. Trimming removed 5 bases from V and 4 bases from J, with 23 bases in between. The CDR3 runs 17 residues. Germline V gene lookup returns CDR1 LNHDA and CDR2 SQIVND (reference sequence). The CDR3 DNA reads TGTGCCAGTAGTCCTATAGGCGGATCAGCCCAACTCTATGGCTACACCTTC. This encodes CASSPIGGSAQLYGYTF.

The chain links TRBV28 to TRBJ2-7; tentative D call: TRBD2 (6 bases). The CDR3 is 13 residues long. The V gene's germline CDR1 is MDHEN and CDR2 SYDVKM. V was clipped by 5 bases and J by 10 bases, with 18 bases between them. CDR3 nucleotide sequence: TGTGCCAGCAGTCCCCCCCGGGCGGGAATTCAGTACTTC. Translation gives CASSPPRAGIQYF.

The sample holds a few counts of this clone. The chain uses TRBV19 and TRBJ1-2; D uncertain. The CDR3 is 13 residues long. V was trimmed by 5 bases and J by 2 bases, leaving 9 bases between them. Germline V lookup: CDR1 LNHDA, CDR2 SQIVND (reference sequence). This CDR3 is CASSDGRNYGYTF. The CDR3 DNA reads as TGTGCCAGTAGTGACGGACGGAACTATGGCTACACCTTC.

V usage is TRBV29-1 and J usage is TRBJ1-2; D is unresolved. CDR3 length: 15 residues. V was cut by 2 bases and J by 9 bases, with 22 bases left in between. From germline, CDR1 is SQVTM and CDR2 ANQGSEA. The CDR3 loop is CSVESTSGRAESYTF. In nucleotides, the CDR3 is TGCAGCGTTGAAAGTACGTCAGGCAGAGCTGAGAGCTACACCTTC.

The rearrangement uses TRBV27 and TRBJ1-4; D is ambiguous. This CDR3 contains 14 residues. CDR1 is MNHEY, CDR2 SMNVEV, per germline (reference sequence). V lost 2 bases, J lost 6 bases, and 10 bases lay in between. The CDR3 reads CASSLGTEYEKLFF. CDR3 nucleotides: TGTGCCAGCAGTTTAGGAACAGAATATGAAAAACTGTTTTTT.

V gene TRBV5-1 combines with J gene TRBJ2-1; 10 bases are shared with TRBD2. Germline CDR1 is SGHRS and CDR2 is YFSETQ. The V and J ends lost 4 bases and 8 bases, in that order; junction bases with no gene match: 12. The CDR3 covers 16 residues. CDR3 DNA: TGCGCCAGCAGCCAAGTAGCGGGAGGCCTCGGGGATGAGCAGTTCTTC. Amino acid sequence: CASSQVAGGLGDEQFF.

The chain is built from TRBV30 and TRBJ1-2; weak D call: TRBD1 (5 bases). The V gene's germline CDR1 is GTSNPN and CDR2 SVGIG (reference sequence). Trimming pared 1 base from V and 0 bases from J, leaving 9 bases between. This CDR3 has 14 amino acids. CDR3 nucleotides: TGTGCCTGGAGTGCAGGGATTTCTAACTATGGCTACACCTTC. Translating gives CAWSAGISNYGYTF.

V gene TRBV7-9 combines with J gene TRBJ2-1; D ambiguous. The CDR3 contains 11 residues. Germline values: CDR1 SEHNR, CDR2 FQNEAQ (reference sequence). V gave up 10 bases and J gave up 8 bases, with 12 bases separating them. Written as DNA, the CDR3 is TGTGCCACCACTGGCTTGGATGAGCAGTTCTTC. Translating gives CATTGLDEQFF.

This sequence joins TRBV27 and TRBJ2-7; D may match TRBD1 or TRBD2 (5 bases each). There are 14 residues in the CDR3. V shed 6 bases and J shed 5 bases, with 17 bases lying between them. Germline V CDR1 and CDR2: MNHEY, SMNVEV (reference sequence). The CDR3 DNA is TGTGCCAGCAGACCTGGGACGGTTTACAACGAGCAGTACTTC. It encodes CASRPGTVYNEQYF.

This sequence joins TRBV19 and TRBJ2-4; D remains unclear. V gave up 5 bases and J gave up 0 bases, with 11 bases separating them. This CDR3 contains 15 residues. Germline V gene data show CDR1 as LNHDA and CDR2 as SQIVND (reference sequence). The CDR3 spells CASSPRALAKNIQYF. In DNA form, the CDR3 reads TGTGCCAGTAGTCCCCGGGCCCTAGCCAAAAACATTCAGTACTTC.

The V and J genes are TRBV28 and TRBJ2-1; TRBD1 matches 7 bases. Per germline, CDR1 MDHEN and CDR2 SYDVKM. The CDR3 contains 16 residues. The J segment lost 10 bases and the V segment lost 2 bases, leaving 14 bases of the junction unmatched. The CDR3 bases are TGTGCCAGCAGTTTACCTCGACAGGGCTCAGGCCGCGAGCAGTTCTTC. Its translation: CASSLPRQGSGREQFF.

V gene TRBV27 combines with J gene TRBJ2-3; weak D call: TRBD2 (5 bases). The ends were cut back, 3 bases at V and 6 bases at J, with 16 bases in the middle. The CDR3 consists of 15 residues. Germline V gene lookup returns CDR1 MNHEY and CDR2 SMNVEV (reference sequence). The CDR3 reads CASSLKRTLRDTQYF. The CDR3 region has the DNA TGTGCCAGCAGTTTGAAGCGGACCCTCCGGGATACGCAGTATTTT.

This clone was seen only once. This chain connects TRBV7-3 to TRBJ2-5; 7 bases agree with TRBD2. Losses at the gene ends were 5 bases for V and 5 bases for J; bases not matched to a gene: 8. This CDR3 region has 14 residues. CDR1 SGHTA and CDR2 FQGTGA come from the germline V gene. The CDR3 nucleotides are TGTGCCAGCAGCCCGCTCGGGACTAAGGAGACCCAGTACTTC. Its translation: CASSPLGTKETQYF. The whole variable domain, filled in from reference TRBV7-3 and TRBJ2-5, reads GAGVSQTPSNKVTEKGKYVELRCDPISGHTALYWYRQSLGQGPEFLIYFQGTGAADDSGLPNDRFFAVRPEGSVSTLKIQRTERGDSAVYLCASSPLGTKETQYFGPGTRLLVL.

The chain has TRBV5-1 and TRBJ2-3; a possible D gene is TRBD2 (7 bases). Germline assignment: CDR1 SGHRS and CDR2 YFSETQ. This CDR3 has 16 residues. The V gene lost 4 bases and the J gene lost 3 bases, with 18 bases spanning the gap. CDR3 coding DNA: TGCGCCAGCAGCCCCGAGGGGGGGCCGGGGACAGATACGCAGTATTTT. Translating gives CASSPEGGPGTDTQYF.

This clone appeared many times. The chain employs TRBV10-3 and TRBJ2-7; 9 bases agree with TRBD1. The CDR3 consists of 15 residues. With 6 bases clipped from V and 1 base from J, the junction kept 7 bases outside the gene matches. Germline V gene data show CDR1 as ENHRY and CDR2 as SYGVKD. This CDR3 is CAIRGTGPSSYEQYF. CDR3 bases: TGTGCCATCAGGGGGACAGGGCCGAGTTCCTACGAGCAGTACTTC.

This clone was counted once. This chain uses TRBV5-1 with TRBJ2-7, with D unresolved. This CDR3 has 16 residues. Trimming pared 3 bases from V and 7 bases from J, leaving 23 bases between. Germline V gives CDR1 SGHRS, CDR2 YFSETQ. The CDR3 region is CASSSIPLSGALEQYF. The DNA for the CDR3 is TGCGCCAGCAGCTCGATACCCTTATCGGGCGCCCTGGAGCAGTACTTC. Drawing the rest from reference TRBV5-1 and TRBJ2-7, the complete variable domain is KAGVTQTPRYLIKTRGQQVTLSCSPISGHRSVSWYQQTPGQGLQFLFEYFSETQRNKGNFPGRFSGRQFSNSRSEMNVSTLELGDSALYLCASSSIPLSGALEQYFGPGTRLTVT.

This chain joins TRBV7-3 and TRBJ2-2, with TRBD2 matching over 13 bases. Germline-derived CDR1 and CDR2 are SGHTA and FQGTGA. The length of the CDR3 is 18 residues. The junction had 11 bases not matched to a gene; V was cut back by 5 bases and J by 5 bases. The CDR3 nucleotides read TGTGCCAGCAGCCAAGGGACTAGCGGGATTCGTCGGACCGGGGAGCTGTTTTTT. Translating it yields CASSQGTSGIRRTGELFF.

V usage is TRBV9 and J usage is TRBJ1-1, with TRBD1 matching over 7 bases. CDR3 length: 15 residues. Germline trimming cut 0 bases from V and 2 bases from J; bases unmatched to any gene: 4. Germline V gene data show CDR1 as SGDLS and CDR2 as YYNGEE. This CDR3 is CASSVEGGFNTEAFF. The CDR3 DNA is TGTGCCAGCAGCGTAGAAGGGGGCTTTAACACTGAAGCTTTCTTT.

This CDR3 is CASSGGANTEAFF. In DNA, the CDR3 is TGTGCCAGCAGTGGGGGGGCAAACACTGAAGCTTTCTTT. The chain recombines TRBV27 with TRBJ1-1; D perhaps matches TRBD1 (6 bases). Germline lookup yields CDR1 MNHEY and CDR2 SMNVEV (reference sequence). The V end lost 5 bases, the J end lost 2 bases, and 9 bases lay between the germline ends. This CDR3 comprises 13 residues.

The chain uses TRBV7-9 and TRBJ1-1; D unclear. This CDR3 region has 13 residues. Trimming shortened V by 0 bases and J by 3 bases, and 5 bases separated the two germline ends. The germline V gene has CDR1 SEHNR and CDR2 FQNEAQ (reference sequence). The CDR3 loop is CASSLAEDTEAFF. CDR3 nucleotide sequence: TGTGCCAGCAGCTTAGCGGAAGACACTGAAGCTTTCTTT. Using reference TRBV7-9 and TRBJ1-1 for the parts outside the CDR3, the full variable domain is DTGVSQNPRHKITKRGQNVTFRCDPISEHNRLYWYRQTLGQGPEFLTYFQNEAQLEKSRLLSDRFSAERPKGSFSTLEIQRTEQGDSAMYLCASSLAEDTEAFFGQGTRLTVV.

This sequence joins TRBV29-1 and TRBJ2-2, with D hard to call. V lost 6 bases, J lost 7 bases, and 18 bases lay in between. Per germline, CDR1 SQVTM and CDR2 ANQGSEA. This CDR3 is built from 14 residues. In DNA, the CDR3 is TGCAGCGTCCAGACCCGCGCGCGGAGCGGGGAGCTGTTTTTT. Its translation: CSVQTRARSGELFF.